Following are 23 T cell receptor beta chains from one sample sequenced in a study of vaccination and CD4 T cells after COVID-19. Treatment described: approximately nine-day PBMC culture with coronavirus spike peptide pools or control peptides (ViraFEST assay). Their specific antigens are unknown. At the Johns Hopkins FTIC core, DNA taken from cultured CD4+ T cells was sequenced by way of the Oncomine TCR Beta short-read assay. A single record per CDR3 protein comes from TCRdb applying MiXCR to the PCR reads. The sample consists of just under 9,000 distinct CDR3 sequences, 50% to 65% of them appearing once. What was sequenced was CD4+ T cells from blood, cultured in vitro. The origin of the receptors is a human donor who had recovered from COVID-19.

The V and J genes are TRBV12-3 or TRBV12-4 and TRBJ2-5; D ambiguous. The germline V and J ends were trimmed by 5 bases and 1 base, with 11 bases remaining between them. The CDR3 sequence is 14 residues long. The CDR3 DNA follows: TGTGCCAGCAGTCCGGAACCGACCCAAGAGACCCAGTACTTC. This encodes CASSPEPTQETQYF.

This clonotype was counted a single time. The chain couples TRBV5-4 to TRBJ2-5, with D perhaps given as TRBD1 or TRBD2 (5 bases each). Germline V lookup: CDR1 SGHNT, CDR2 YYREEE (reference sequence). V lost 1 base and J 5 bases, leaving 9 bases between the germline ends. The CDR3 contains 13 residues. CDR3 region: CASSLRDGETQYF. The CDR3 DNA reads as TGTGCCAGCAGCTTGAGGGACGGGGAGACCCAGTACTTC.

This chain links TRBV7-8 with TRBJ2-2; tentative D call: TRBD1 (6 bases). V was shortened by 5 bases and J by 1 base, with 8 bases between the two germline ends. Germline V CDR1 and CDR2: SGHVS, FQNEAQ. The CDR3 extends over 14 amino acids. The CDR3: CASSPGQNTGELFF. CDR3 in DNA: TGTGCCAGCAGCCCGGGACAGAACACCGGGGAGCTGTTTTTT. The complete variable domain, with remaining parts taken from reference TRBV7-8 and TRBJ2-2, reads GAGVSQSPRYKVAKRGQDVALRCDPISGHVSLFWYQQALGQGPEFLTYFQNEAQLDKSGLPSDRFFAERPEGSVSTLKIQRTQQEDSAVYLCASSPGQNTGELFFGEGSRLTVL.

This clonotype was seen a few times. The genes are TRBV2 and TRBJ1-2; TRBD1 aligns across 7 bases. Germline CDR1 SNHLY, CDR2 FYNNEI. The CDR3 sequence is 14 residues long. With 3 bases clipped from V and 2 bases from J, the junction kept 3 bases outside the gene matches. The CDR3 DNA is TGTGCCAGCAGTGATCGACAGGGAAACTATGGCTACACCTTC. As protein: CASSDRQGNYGYTF.

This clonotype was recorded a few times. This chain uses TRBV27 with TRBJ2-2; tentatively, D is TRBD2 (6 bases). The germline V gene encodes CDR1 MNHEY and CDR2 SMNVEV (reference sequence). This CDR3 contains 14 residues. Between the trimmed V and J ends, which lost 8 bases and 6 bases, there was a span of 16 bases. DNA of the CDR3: TGTGCCAGCGGAAAGAGCCGACTAGCCGGGGAGCTGTTTTTT. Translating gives CASGKSRLAGELFF.

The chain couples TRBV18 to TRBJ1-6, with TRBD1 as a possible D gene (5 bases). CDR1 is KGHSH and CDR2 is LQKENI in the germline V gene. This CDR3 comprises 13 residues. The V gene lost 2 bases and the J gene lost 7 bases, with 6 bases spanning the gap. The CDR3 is CASSPDSNSPLHF. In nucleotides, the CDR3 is TGTGCCAGCTCACCAGACAGCAATTCACCCCTCCACTTT.

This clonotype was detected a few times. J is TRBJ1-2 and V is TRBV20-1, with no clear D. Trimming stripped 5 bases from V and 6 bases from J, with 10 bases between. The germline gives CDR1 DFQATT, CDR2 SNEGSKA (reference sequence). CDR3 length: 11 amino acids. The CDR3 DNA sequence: TGCAGTGCTTCCACAGCCAATGGCTACACCTTC. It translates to CSASTANGYTF.

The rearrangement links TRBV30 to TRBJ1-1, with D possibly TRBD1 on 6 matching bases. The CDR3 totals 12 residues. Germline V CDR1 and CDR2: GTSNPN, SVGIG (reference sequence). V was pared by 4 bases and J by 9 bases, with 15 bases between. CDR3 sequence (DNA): TGTGCCTGGAACAGGGAGGAGCGGAAAGCTTTCTTT. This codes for CAWNREERKAFF.

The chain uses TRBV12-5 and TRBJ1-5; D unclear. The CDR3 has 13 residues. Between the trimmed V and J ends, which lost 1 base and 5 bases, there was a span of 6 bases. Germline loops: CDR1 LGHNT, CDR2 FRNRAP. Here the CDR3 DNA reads TGTGCTAGTGGTTTGGACGGGGATCAGCCCCAGCATTTT. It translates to CASGLDGDQPQHF.

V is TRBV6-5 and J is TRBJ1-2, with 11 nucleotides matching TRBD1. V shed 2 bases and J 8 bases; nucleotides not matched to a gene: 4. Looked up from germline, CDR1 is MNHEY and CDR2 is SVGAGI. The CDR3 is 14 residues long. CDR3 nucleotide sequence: TGTGCCAGCAGTTACACGGGACAGGGGGGGGGCTACACCTTC. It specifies CASSYTGQGGGYTF.

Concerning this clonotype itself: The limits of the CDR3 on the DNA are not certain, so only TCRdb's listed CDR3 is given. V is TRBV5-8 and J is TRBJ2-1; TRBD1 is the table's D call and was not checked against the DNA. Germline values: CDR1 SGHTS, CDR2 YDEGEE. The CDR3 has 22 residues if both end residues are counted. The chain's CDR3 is CASSFYICSARPRGTTSNEQFF.

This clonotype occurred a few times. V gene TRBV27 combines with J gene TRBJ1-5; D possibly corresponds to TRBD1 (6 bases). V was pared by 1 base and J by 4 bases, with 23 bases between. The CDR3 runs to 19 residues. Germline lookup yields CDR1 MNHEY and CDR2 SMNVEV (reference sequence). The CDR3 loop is CASSLFDPTGTGINQPQHF. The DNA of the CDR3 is TGTGCCAGCAGTTTATTTGACCCGACCGGAACAGGGATTAATCAGCCCCAGCATTTT.

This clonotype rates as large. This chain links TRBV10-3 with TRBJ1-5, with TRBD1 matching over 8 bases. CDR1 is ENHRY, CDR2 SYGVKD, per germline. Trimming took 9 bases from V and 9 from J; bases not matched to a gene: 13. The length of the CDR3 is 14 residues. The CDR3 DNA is TGTGCCATATCGACAGGTGGTGGGACAGGGCCCCAGCATTTT. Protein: CAISTGGGTGPQHF.

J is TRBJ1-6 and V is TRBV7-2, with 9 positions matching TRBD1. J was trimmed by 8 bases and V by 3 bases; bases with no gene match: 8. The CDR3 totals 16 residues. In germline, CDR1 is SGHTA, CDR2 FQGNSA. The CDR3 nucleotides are TGTGCCAGCAGCTTCTGGATGGGACAGGGTTATTCACCCCTCCACTTT. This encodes CASSFWMGQGYSPLHF.

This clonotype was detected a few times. CDR3 DNA: TGTGCCAGCAGCCAAGATCCCGGCAGGTCGAACACCATATATTTT. This codes for CASSQDPGRSNTIYF. V is TRBV4-2 and J is TRBJ1-3; no clear D gene. The CDR3 runs 15 residues. V was clipped by 0 bases and J by 7 bases, with 13 bases between them. Germline V lookup: CDR1 LGHNA, CDR2 YNFKEQ.

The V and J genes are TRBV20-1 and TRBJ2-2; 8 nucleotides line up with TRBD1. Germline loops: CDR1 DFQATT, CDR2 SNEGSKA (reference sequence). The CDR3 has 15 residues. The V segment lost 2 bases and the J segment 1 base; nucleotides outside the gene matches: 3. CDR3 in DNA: TGCAGTGCTAGACCCGGGACAGGGAACACCGGGGAGCTGTTTTTT. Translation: CSARPGTGNTGELFF.

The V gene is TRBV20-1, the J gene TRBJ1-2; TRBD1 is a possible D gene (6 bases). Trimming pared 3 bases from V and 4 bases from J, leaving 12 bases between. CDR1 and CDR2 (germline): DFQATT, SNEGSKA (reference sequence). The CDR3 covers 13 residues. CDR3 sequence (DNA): TGCAGTGCTAGCGACGGGGGCTCCTATGGCTACACCTTC. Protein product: CSASDGGSYGYTF.

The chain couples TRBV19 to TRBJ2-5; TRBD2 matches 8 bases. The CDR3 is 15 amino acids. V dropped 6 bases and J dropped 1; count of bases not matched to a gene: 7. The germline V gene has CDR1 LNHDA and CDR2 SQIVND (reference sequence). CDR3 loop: CASRMTSASQETQYF. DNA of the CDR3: TGTGCCAGTAGAATGACTAGCGCTAGCCAAGAGACCCAGTACTTC.

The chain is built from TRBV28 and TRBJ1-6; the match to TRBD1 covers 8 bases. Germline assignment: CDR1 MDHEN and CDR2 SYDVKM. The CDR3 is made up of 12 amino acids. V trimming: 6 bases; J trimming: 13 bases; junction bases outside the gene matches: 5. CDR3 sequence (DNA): TGTGCCAGCAGGAGACAGGGGTCCCCCCTCCACTTT. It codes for CASRRQGSPLHF.

This CDR3 is CASSPPGRGNEKLFF. In DNA form, the CDR3 reads TGTGCCAGCAGCCCCCCGGGACGGGGTAATGAAAAACTGTTTTTT. The chain is built from TRBV7-9 and TRBJ1-4; D is perhaps TRBD1 (5 bases). V was trimmed by 5 bases and J by 4 bases, leaving 14 bases between them. Germline V gene lookup returns CDR1 SEHNR and CDR2 FQNEAQ (reference sequence). The CDR3 is 15 amino acids.

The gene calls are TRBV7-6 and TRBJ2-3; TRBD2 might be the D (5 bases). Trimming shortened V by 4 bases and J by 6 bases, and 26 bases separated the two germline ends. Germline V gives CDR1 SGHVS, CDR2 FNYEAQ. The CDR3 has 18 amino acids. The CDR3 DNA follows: TGTGCCAGCAGCTCCCCGCATCGGGCCGCCAGCCCGGGGGATACGCAGTATTTT. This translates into CASSSPHRAASPGDTQYF.

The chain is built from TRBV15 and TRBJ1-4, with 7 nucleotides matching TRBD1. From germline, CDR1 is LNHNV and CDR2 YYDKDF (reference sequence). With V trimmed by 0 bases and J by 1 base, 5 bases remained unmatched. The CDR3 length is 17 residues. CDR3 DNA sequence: TGTGCCACCAGCAGAGAAGGGGGCGTGAGAACTAATGAAAAACTGTTTTTT. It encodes CATSREGGVRTNEKLFF. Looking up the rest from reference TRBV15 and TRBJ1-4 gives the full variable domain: DAMVIQNPRYQVTQFGKPVTLSCSQTLNHNVMYWYQQKSSQAPKLLFHYYDKDFNNEADTPDNFQSRRPNTSFCFLDIRSPGLGDTAMYLCATSREGGVRTNEKLFFGSGTQLSVL.

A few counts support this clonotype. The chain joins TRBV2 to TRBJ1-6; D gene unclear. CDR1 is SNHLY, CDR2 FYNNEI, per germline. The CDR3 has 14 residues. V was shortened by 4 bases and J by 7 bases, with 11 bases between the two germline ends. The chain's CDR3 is CASSVGQKNSPLHF. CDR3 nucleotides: TGTGCCAGCAGTGTAGGGCAGAAGAATTCACCCCTCCACTTT.